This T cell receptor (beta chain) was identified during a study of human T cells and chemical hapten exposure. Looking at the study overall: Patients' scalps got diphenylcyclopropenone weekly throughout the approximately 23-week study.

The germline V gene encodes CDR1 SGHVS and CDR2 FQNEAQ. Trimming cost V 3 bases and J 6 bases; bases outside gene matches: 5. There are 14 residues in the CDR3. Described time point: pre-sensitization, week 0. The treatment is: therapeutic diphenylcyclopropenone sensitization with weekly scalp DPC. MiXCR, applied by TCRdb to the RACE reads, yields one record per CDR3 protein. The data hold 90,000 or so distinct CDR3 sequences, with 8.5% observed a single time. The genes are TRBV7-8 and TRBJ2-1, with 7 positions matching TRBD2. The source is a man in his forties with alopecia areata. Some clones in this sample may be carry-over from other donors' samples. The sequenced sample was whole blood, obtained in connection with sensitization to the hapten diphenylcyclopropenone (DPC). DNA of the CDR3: TGTGCCAGCAGCTTGGCGGGAGTTGTCAATGAGCAGTTCTTC. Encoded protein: CASSLAGVVNEQFF. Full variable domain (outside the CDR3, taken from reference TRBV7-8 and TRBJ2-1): GAGVSQSPRYKVAKRGQDVALRCDPISGHVSLFWYQQALGQGPEFLTYFQNEAQLDKSGLPSDRFFAERPEGSVSTLKIQRTQQEDSAVYLCASSLAGVVNEQFFGPGTRLTVL.